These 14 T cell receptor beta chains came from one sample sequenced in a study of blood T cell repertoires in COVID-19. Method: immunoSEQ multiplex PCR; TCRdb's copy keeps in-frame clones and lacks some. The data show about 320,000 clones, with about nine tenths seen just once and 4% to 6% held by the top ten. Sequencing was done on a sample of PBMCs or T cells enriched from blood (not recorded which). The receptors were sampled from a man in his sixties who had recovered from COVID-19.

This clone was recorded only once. CDR3: CASSQDRGLAGRGETQYF. The DNA for the CDR3 is TGTGCCAGCAGCCAAGATAGGGGACTAGCGGGGAGAGGAGAGACCCAGTACTTC. The rearrangement uses TRBV3-1 (or the pseudogene TRBV3-2) and TRBJ2-5; 13 bases match TRBD2. Germline values: CDR1 LGHDT, CDR2 YNNKEL (reference sequence). V shed 0 bases and J 4 bases; nucleotides not matched to a gene: 8. The length of the CDR3 is 18 residues.

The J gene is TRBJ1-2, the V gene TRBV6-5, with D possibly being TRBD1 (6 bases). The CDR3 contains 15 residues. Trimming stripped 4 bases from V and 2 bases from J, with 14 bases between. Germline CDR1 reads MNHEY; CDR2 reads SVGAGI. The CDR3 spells CASSSTGFANYGYTF. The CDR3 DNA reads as TGTGCCAGCAGTTCCACAGGGTTTGCCAACTATGGCTACACCTTC.

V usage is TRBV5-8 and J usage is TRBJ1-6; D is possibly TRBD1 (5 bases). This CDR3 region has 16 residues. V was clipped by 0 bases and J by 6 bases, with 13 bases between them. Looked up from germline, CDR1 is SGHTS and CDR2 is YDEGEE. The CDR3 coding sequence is TGTGCCAGCAGCTTGGAAATGGGGGGAACTAATTCACCCCTCCACTTT. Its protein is CASSLEMGGTNSPLHF. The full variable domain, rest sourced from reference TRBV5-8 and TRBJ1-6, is EAGVTQSPTHLIKTRGQQATLRCSPISGHTSVYWYQQALGLGLQFLLWYDEGEERNRGNFPPRFSGRQFPNYSSELNVNALELEDSALYLCASSLEMGGTNSPLHFGNGTRLTVT.

CDR3 in DNA: TGTGCCAGCAGCCACCGGGGTGGACCCGCCGAGCAGTACTTC. Residues: CASSHRGGPAEQYF. The rearrangement joins TRBV3-1 (or the pseudogene TRBV3-2) to TRBJ2-7, with a weak D call TRBD2 (5 bases). The CDR3 is 14 amino acids. Germline V CDR1 and CDR2: LGHDT, YNNKEL (reference sequence). V lost 3 bases, J lost 6 bases, and 15 bases lay in between.

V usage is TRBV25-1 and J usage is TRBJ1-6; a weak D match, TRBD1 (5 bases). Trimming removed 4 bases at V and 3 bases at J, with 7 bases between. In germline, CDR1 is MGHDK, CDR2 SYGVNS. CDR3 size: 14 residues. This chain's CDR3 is CASSARDYNSPLHF. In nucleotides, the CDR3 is TGTGCCAGCAGTGCCAGGGACTATAATTCACCCCTCCACTTT. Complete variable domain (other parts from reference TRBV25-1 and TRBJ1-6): EADIYQTPRYLVIGTGKKITLECSQTMGHDKMYWYQQDPGMELHLIHYSYGVNSTEKGDLSSESTVSRIRTEHFPLTLESARPSHTSQYLCASSARDYNSPLHFGNGTRLTVT.

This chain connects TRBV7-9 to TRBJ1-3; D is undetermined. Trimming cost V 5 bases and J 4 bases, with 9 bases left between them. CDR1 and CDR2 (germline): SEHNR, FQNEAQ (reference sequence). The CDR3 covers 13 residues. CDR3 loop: CASSASWGNTIYF. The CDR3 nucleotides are TGTGCCAGCAGCGCTAGTTGGGGAAACACCATATATTTT.

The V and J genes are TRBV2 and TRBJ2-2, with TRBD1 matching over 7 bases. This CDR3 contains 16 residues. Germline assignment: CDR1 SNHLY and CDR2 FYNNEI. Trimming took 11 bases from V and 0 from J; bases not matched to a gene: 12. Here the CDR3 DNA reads TGTGCCTCAACAACACAGGGGACCTCGAACACCGGGGAGCTGTTTTTT. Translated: CASTTQGTSNTGELFF.

The CDR3 bases are TGTGCCAGCAGTTTAAATGGGGCTAGCGGGAGTGCGAGCTCCTACAATGAGCAGTTCTTC. Protein: CASSLNGASGSASSYNEQFF. The chain recombines TRBV28 with TRBJ2-1, with TRBD2 matching 10 bases. CDR1 and CDR2 from the germline V gene are MDHEN and SYDVKM. This CDR3 is built from 20 residues. V shed 2 bases, J shed 0 bases, and the junction held 13 bases outside the gene matches.

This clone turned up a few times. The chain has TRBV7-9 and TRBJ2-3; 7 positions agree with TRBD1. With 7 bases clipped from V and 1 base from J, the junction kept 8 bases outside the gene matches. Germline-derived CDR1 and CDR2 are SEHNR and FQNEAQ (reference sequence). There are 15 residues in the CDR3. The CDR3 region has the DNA TGTGCCAGCACTGTGACAGGGTTCCGCACAGATACGCAGTATTTT. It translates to CASTVTGFRTDTQYF.

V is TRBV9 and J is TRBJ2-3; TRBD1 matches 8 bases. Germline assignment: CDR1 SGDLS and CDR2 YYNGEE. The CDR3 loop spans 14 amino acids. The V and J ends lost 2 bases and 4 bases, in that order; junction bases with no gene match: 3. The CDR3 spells CASSVDRGPDTQYF. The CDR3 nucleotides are TGTGCCAGCAGCGTCGACAGGGGCCCAGATACGCAGTATTTT.

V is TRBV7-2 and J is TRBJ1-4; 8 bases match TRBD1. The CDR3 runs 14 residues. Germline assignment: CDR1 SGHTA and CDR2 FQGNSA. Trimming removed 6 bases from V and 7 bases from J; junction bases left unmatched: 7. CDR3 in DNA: TGTGCCAGCAGACTCGCAGGGGGCGGTGAAAAACTGTTTTTT. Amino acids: CASRLAGGGEKLFF.

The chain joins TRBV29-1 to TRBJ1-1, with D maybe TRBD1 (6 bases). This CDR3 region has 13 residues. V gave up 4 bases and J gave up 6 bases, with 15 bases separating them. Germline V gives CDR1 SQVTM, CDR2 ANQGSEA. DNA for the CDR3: TGCAGCGTTGTAGGCAGGGGCAGGTCTGAAGCTTTCTTT. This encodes CSVVGRGRSEAFF.

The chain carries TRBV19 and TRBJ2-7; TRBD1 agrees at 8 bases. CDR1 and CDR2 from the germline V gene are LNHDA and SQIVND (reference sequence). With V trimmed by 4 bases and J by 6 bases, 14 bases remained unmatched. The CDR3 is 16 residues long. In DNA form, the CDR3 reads TGTGCCAGTAGTAGGGGTTGGGGACAGGTACAATCCGAGCAGTACTTC. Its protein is CASSRGWGQVQSEQYF.

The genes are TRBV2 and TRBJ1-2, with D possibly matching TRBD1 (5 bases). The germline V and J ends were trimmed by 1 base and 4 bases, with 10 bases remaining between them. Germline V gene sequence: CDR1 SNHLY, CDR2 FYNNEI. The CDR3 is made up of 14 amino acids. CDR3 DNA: TGTGCCAGCAGTGAAGTACCTGGGGCCTATGGCTACACCTTC. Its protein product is CASSEVPGAYGYTF.